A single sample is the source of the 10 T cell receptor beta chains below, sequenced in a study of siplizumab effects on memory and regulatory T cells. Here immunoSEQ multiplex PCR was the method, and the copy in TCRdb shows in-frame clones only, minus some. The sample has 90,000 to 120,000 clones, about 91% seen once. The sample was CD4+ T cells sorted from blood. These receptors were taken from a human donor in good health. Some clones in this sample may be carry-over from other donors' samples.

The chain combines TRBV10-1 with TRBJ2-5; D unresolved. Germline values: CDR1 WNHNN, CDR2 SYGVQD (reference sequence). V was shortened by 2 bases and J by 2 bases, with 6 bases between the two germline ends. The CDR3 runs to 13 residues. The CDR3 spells CASSERPQETQYF. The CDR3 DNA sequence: TGCGCCAGCAGTGAGAGGCCACAAGAGACCCAGTACTTC.

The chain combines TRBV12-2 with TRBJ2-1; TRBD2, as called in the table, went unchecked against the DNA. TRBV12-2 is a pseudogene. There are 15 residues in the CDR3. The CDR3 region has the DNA TGTGCAAGTCGCTTAGCGCTTCTCCCGGGGAATGAGCAGTTCTTC. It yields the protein CASRLALLPGNEQFF.

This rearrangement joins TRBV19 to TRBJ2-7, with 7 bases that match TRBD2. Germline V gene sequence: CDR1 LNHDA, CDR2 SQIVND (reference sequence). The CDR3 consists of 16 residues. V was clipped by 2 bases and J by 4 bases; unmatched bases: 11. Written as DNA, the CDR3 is TGTGCCAGTAGTATAACAAGCGGCGGGAGAGGATACGAGCAGTACTTC. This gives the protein CASSITSGGRGYEQYF.

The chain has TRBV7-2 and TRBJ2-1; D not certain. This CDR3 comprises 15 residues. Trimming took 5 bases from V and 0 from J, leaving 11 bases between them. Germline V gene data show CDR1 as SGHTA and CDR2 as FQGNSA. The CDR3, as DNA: TGTGCCAGCAGCCCCCTTCTGGGCTCCTACAATGAGCAGTTCTTC. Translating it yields CASSPLLGSYNEQFF. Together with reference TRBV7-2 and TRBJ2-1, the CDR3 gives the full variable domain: GAGVSQSPSNKVTEKGKDVELRCDPISGHTALYWYRQSLGQGLEFLIYFQGNSAPDKSGLPSDRFSAERTGGSVSTLTIQRTQQEDSAVYLCASSPLLGSYNEQFFGPGTRLTVL.

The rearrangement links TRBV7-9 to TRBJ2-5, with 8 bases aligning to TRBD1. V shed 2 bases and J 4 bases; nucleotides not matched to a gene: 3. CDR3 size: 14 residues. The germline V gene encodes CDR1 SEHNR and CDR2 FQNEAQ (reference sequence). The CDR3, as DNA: TGTGCCAGCAGCTTAACGACAGGGGCAGAGACCCAGTACTTC. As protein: CASSLTTGAETQYF. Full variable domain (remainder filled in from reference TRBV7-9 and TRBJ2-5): DTGVSQNPRHKITKRGQNVTFRCDPISEHNRLYWYRQTLGQGPEFLTYFQNEAQLEKSRLLSDRFSAERPKGSFSTLEIQRTEQGDSAMYLCASSLTTGAETQYFGPGTRLLVL.

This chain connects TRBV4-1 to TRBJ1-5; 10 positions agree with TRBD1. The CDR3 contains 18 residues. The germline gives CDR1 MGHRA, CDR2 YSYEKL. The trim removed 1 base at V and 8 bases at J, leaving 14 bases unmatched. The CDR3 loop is CASSQVGQGEGGRKPQHF. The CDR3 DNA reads TGCGCCAGCAGCCAAGTAGGACAGGGGGAAGGAGGGAGAAAGCCCCAGCATTTT.

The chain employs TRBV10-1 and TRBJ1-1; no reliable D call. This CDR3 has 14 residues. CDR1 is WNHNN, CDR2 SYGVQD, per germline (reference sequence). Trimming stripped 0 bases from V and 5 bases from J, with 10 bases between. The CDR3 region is CASSESRRQTEAFF. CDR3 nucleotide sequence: TGCGCCAGCAGTGAGTCGCGAAGGCAAACTGAAGCTTTCTTT.

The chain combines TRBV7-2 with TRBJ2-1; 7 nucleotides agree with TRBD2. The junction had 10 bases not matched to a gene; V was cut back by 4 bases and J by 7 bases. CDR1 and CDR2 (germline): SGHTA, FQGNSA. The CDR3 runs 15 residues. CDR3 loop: CASSSGAGAGNEQFF. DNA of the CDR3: TGTGCCAGCAGCTCCGGCGCGGGAGCTGGTAATGAGCAGTTCTTC. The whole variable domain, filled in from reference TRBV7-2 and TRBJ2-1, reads GAGVSQSPSNKVTEKGKDVELRCDPISGHTALYWYRQSLGQGLEFLIYFQGNSAPDKSGLPSDRFSAERTGGSVSTLTIQRTQQEDSAVYLCASSSGAGAGNEQFFGPGTRLTVL.

The CDR3 DNA follows: TGTGCCAGCAGCTTGGATCTGGGGGACACTGAAGCTTTCTTT. Its translation: CASSLDLGDTEAFF. The chain recombines TRBV5-4 with TRBJ1-1; perhaps TRBD1 as D (5 bases). The CDR3 totals 14 residues. V gave up 0 bases and J gave up 3 bases, with 9 bases separating them. Germline V gene data show CDR1 as SGHNT and CDR2 as YYREEE (reference sequence).

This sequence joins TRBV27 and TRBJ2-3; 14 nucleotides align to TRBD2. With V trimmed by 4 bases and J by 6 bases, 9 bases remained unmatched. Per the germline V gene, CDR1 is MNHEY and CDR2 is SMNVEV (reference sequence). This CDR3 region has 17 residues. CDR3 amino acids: CASSSQPGLAGADTQYF. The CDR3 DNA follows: TGTGCCAGCAGTTCACAACCGGGACTAGCGGGAGCGGATACGCAGTATTTT.